A selection of T cell receptor beta chains follows, all from one sample in a study of blood T cell repertoires in COVID-19. Assay used: immunoSEQ multiplex PCR; TCRdb lists only in-frame clones, some missing. Here the sample spans about 350,000 clones, 87% being singletons. What was sequenced was PBMCs or T cells enriched from blood (not recorded which). These receptors came from a woman aged 25 to 39 who had recovered from COVID-19. Both conserved end residues are part of each CDR3. D genes are given only for firm matches. A row's size may be missing; if present it is once, few, many or a size class.

V gene,D gene,J gene,clone size,CDR3 protein,CDR3 DNA
TRBV7-3,NA,TRBJ1-6,NA,CASNIVGAGRVGSPLHF,TGTGCCAGCAATATAGTGGGGGCTGGTCGAGTTGGGTCACCCCTCCACTTT
TRBV13,NA,TRBJ1-6,NA,CASSLRGPGNSPLHF,TGTGCCAGCAGCTTAAGGGGTCCGGGTAATTCACCCCTCCACTTT
TRBV28,NA,TRBJ2-7,NA,CASTWGSGTYEQYF,TGTGCCAGCACCTGGGGTAGCGGTACCTACGAGCAGTACTTC
TRBV15,NA,TRBJ1-5,NA,CATSSQHNQPQHF,TGTGCCACCAGCAGCCAACACAATCAGCCCCAGCATTTT
TRBV19,TRBD1,TRBJ2-6,NA,CASGDRVAGANVLTF,TGTGCCAGCGGGGACAGGGTGGCTGGGGCCAACGTCCTGACTTTC
TRBV6-5,TRBD1,TRBJ2-1,NA,CASSYRRQGAKNEQFF,TGTGCCAGCAGTTACCGCAGACAGGGGGCGAAGAATGAGCAGTTCTTC
TRBV5-1,TRBD1,TRBJ2-2,NA,CASSLRGPDGELFF,TGCGCCAGCAGCCTGAGGGGGCCTGACGGGGAGCTGTTTTTT
TRBV7-6,TRBD1,TRBJ2-5,NA,CASSSTGLYQETQYF,TGTGCCAGCAGTTCGACAGGGTTGTACCAAGAGACCCAGTACTTC
TRBV2,NA,TRBJ2-1,NA,CASSEGGTYNEQFF,TGTGCCAGCAGTGAAGGGGGCACCTACAATGAGCAGTTCTTC
TRBV7-8,NA,TRBJ1-3,NA,CASSLAGQISGNTIYF,TGTGCCAGCAGCTTAGCCGGACAGATCTCTGGAAACACCATATATTTT
TRBV28,TRBD1,TRBJ1-6,NA,CASSPGQGVGPLHF,TGTGCCAGCAGCCCGGGACAGGGGGTGGGACCCCTCCACTTT
TRBV6-5,TRBD1,TRBJ2-1,NA,CASGNGRAQGNEQFF,TGTGCCAGCGGCAACGGACGGGCACAGGGGAATGAGCAGTTCTTC
TRBV6-2/TRBV6-3,TRBD2,TRBJ2-7,NA,CASSRDYVSYEQYF,TGTGCCAGCAGCCGGGACTACGTCTCCTACGAGCAGTACTTC
TRBV6-1,NA,TRBJ1-2,once,CASSEDGEALNYGYTF,TGTGCCAGCAGTGAAGACGGTGAGGCCCTTAACTATGGCTACACCTTC
TRBV25-1,NA,TRBJ1-6,NA,CASTSGTNNSPLHF,TGTGCCAGCACTAGCGGGACGAATAATTCACCCCTCCACTTT
TRBV2,NA,TRBJ1-2,NA,CASSGRGAAYGYTF,TGTGCCAGCAGTGGGCGGGGGGCAGCCTATGGCTACACCTTC
TRBV5-6,TRBD1,TRBJ1-2,NA,CASSLGQDREANYGYTF,TGTGCCAGCAGCTTGGGACAGGACAGGGAAGCTAACTATGGCTACACCTTC